Listed below are T cell receptor beta chains from one sample, sequenced in a study of radiation and T cells in renal cell carcinoma. TCRdb keeps only in-frame clones here, not all; method: immunoSEQ multiplex PCR. Among about 150,000 clones listed, about 87% were seen once. The sequences come from blood, collected from a patient whose treatment included radiotherapy and nephrectomy. These receptors all stem from a woman in her seventies with renal cell carcinoma. The CDR3 runs from the conserved cysteine through the conserved F or W.

j_call	v_call	cdr3_aa
TRBJ2-1	TRBV5-4	CASSLDWASGGNNEQFF
TRBJ2-1	TRBV5-4	CASSLVAPVEQFF
TRBJ1-4	TRBV18	CASSLTGGPNEKLFF
TRBJ2-5	TRBV5-4	CASSLSFGHQETQYF
TRBJ2-1	TRBV6-1	CASSEVSRTQFF
TRBJ2-3	TRBV5-4	CASSPTSTDTQYF
.	TRBV6-1	CASSESGTSVSYEQYF
TRBJ2-7	TRBV28	CASRGQGRGEQYF
TRBJ1-1	TRBV7-3	CASSLTHVNTEAFF
TRBJ2-5	TRBV5-1	CASSLGVETQYF
TRBJ1-6	TRBV6-6	CASLGLYNSPLHF
TRBJ1-3	TRBV19	CASSIDSSGNTIYF
TRBJ2-1	TRBV6-6	CASSYSSGGYNEQFF
TRBJ1-1	TRBV5-1	CASSLAGGGAFF
TRBJ1-1	TRBV28	CASSLSPSPAFF
TRBJ1-4	TRBV11-2	CASSLFIGEKLFF
TRBJ1-3	TRBV6-5	CATSVVQDGNTIYF
TRBJ1-1	TRBV18	CASSGQGNAEAFF
TRBJ2-5	TRBV7-2	CASSSSGGGLAETQYF
TRBJ1-6	TRBV4-1	CASSQRPGEKGAPDNSPLHF
TRBJ1-4	TRBV29-1	CSVAQGDEKLFF
TRBJ1-5	TRBV9	CASSVEENQPQHF
TRBJ1-1	TRBV6-5	CASSLRTGTEAFF
TRBJ2-7	TRBV4-3	CASSQEVRGRVEYF
TRBJ2-1	TRBV7-2	CASSHYRAEQFF
TRBJ2-7	TRBV19	CASSPGQVTYEQYF
TRBJ2-1	TRBV7-2	CASSSQTTYNEQFF
TRBJ2-2	TRBV7-2	CASSLMGQAHTGELFF
TRBJ1-1	TRBV19	CASSIEVRGEAFF
TRBJ2-7	TRBV9	CASSVATGAQGYEQYF
TRBJ2-5	TRBV7-3	CASSAQGVETQYF
TRBJ2-5	TRBV6-5	CASSPGGVETQYF
TRBJ2-2	TRBV11-3	CASSQPSLRGNTGELFF
TRBJ2-7	TRBV7-2	CASSFGTYEQYF
TRBJ2-3	TRBV19	CASSINRAPDTQYF
TRBJ2-5	TRBV4-2	CASSQAPSGPETQYF
TRBJ1-6	TRBV2	CASSEGSPLHF
TRBJ2-4	TRBV5-6	CASSLGPTSGSGGKNIQYF
TRBJ1-2	TRBV7-2	CASSLNKPYGYTF
TRBJ2-7	TRBV29-1	CSVSDGSYEQYF
TRBJ1-6	TRBV11-2	CASSLSRGASYNSPLHF
TRBJ2-2	TRBV7-3	CASSFYTGSTGELFF
TRBJ1-4	TRBV5-1	CASSLGDRGTNEKLFF
TRBJ1-3	TRBV4-1	CASSQGFGTGVLRGNTIYF
TRBJ1-5	TRBV7-2	CASSENGVQPQHF
TRBJ1-4	TRBV18	CASSPNPPVRPTNEKLFF
TRBJ2-5	TRBV5-1	CASSLAASGGVETQYF
TRBJ2-3	TRBV5-4	CASSLMSGGEDTQYF
TRBJ1-6	TRBV27	CASSYYRLTGTGESNSPLHF
TRBJ1-2	TRBV28	CASQGGVYGYTF
TRBJ2-3	TRBV7-2	CASGAGASTDTQYF
TRBJ1-1	TRBV6-1	CASKINTEAFF
TRBJ1-2	TRBV19	CASSLSLQGNYGYTF
TRBJ2-3	TRBV5-1	CASSLVGAQDTQYF
TRBJ2-6	TRBV6-1	CASRVPGANVLTF